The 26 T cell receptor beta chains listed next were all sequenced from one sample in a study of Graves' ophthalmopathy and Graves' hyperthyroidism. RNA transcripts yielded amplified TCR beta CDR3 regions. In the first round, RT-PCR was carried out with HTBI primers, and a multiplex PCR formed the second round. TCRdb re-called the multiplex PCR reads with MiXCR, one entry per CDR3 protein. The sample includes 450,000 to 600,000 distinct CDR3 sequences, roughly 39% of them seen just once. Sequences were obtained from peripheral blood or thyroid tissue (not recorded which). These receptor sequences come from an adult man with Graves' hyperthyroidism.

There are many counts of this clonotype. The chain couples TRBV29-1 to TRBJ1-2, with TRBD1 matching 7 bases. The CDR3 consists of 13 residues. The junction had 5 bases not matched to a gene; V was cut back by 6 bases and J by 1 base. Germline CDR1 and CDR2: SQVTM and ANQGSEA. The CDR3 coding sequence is TGCAGCGTGGGACACAGGGGTAACTATGGCTACACCTTC. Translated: CSVGHRGNYGYTF.

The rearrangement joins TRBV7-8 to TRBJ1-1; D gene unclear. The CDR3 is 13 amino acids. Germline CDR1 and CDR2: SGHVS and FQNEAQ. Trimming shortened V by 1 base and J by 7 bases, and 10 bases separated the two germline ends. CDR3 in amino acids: CASSLGAVIEAFF. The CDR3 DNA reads TGTGCCAGCAGCTTAGGGGCAGTAATTGAAGCTTTCTTT. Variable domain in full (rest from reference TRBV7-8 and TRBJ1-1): GAGVSQSPRYKVAKRGQDVALRCDPISGHVSLFWYQQALGQGPEFLTYFQNEAQLDKSGLPSDRFFAERPEGSVSTLKIQRTQQEDSAVYLCASSLGAVIEAFFGQGTRLTVV.

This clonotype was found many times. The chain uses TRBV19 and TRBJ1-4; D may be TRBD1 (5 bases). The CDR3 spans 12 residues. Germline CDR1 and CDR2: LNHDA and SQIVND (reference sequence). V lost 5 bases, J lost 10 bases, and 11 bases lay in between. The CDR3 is CASSAAGRKLFF. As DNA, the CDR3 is TGTGCCAGTAGTGCAGCAGGGAGAAAACTGTTTTTT.

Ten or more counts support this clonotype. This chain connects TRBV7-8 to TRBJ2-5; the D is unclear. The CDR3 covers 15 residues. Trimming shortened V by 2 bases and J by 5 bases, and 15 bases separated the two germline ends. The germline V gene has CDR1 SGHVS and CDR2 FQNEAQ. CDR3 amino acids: CASSLTLARLETQYF. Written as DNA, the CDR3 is TGTGCCAGCAGCTTAACCCTGGCCAGGTTGGAGACCCAGTACTTC.

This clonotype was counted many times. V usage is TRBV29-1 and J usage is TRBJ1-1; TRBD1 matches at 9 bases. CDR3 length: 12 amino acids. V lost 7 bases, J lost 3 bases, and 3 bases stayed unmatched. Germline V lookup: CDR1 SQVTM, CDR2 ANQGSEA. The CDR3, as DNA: TGCAGCGAGGGACAGGGTGACACTGAAGCTTTCTTT. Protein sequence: CSEGQGDTEAFF.

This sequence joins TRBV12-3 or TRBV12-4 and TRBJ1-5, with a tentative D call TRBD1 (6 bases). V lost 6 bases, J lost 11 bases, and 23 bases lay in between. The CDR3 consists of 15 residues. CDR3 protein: CASSPHTGMEETQHF. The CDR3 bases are TGTGCCAGCAGCCCCCATACAGGGATGGAAGAGACCCAGCATTTT.

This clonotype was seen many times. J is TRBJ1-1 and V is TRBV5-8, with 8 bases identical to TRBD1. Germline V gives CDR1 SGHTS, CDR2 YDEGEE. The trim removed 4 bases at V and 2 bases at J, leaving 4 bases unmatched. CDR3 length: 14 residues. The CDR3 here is CASSQTGANTEAFF. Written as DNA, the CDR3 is TGTGCCAGCAGCCAGACAGGGGCAAACACTGAAGCTTTCTTT.

In DNA form, the CDR3 reads TGTGCCAGCAGCTTTTCGGGACTTATCTACGAGCAGTACTTC. Protein product: CASSFSGLIYEQYF. This sequence joins TRBV5-6 and TRBJ2-7; D might be TRBD2 (6 bases). The V end was cut by 2 bases, the J end by 3 bases, with 12 bases between. CDR3 length: 14 residues. Germline CDR1 reads SGHDT; CDR2 reads YYEEEE.

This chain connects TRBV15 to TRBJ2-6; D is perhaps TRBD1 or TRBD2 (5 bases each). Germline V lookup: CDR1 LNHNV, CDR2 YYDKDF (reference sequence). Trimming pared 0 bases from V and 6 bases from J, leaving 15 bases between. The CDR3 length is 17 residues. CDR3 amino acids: CATSRDVGGRSANVLTF. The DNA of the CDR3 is TGTGCCACCAGCAGAGATGTTGGGGGTAGGTCGGCCAACGTCCTGACTTTC.

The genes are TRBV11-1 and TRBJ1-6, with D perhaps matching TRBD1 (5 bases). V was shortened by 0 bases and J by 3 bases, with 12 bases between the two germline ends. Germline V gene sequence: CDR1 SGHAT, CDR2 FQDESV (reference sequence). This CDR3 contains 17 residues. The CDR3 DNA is TGTGCCAGCAGCTTAGCCCCGGGACTCAACTATAATTCACCCCTCCACTTT. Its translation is CASSLAPGLNYNSPLHF.

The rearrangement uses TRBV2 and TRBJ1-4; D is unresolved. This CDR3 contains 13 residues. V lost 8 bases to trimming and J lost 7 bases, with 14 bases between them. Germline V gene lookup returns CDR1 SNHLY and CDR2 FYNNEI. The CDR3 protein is CASAGREGEKLFF. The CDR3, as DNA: TGTGCCAGCGCCGGTCGTGAGGGTGAAAAACTGTTTTTT.

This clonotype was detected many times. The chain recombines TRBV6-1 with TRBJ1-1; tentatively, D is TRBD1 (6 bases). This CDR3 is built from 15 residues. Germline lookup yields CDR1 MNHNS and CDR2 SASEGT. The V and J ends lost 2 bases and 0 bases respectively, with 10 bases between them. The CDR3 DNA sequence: TGTGCCAGCAGTGAACTGGGACACCTGAACACTGAAGCTTTCTTT. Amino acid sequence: CASSELGHLNTEAFF.

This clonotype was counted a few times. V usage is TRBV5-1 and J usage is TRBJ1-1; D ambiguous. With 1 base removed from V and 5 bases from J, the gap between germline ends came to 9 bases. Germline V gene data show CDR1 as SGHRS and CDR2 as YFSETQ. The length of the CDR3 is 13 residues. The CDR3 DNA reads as TGCGCCAGCAGCTTGTTTACAGAAACTGAAGCTTTCTTT. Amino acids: CASSLFTETEAFF.

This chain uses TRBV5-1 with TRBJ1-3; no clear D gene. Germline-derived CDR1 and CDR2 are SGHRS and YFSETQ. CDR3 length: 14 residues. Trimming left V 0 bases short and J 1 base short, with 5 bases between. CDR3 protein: CASSLDASGNTIYF. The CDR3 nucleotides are TGCGCCAGCAGCTTGGACGCATCTGGAAACACCATATATTTT.

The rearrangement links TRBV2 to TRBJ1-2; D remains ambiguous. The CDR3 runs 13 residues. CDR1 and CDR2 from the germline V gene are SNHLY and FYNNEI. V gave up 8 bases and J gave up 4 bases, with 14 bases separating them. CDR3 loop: CASQEGFGYGYTF. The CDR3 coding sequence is TGTGCCAGCCAAGAGGGTTTCGGCTATGGCTACACCTTC.

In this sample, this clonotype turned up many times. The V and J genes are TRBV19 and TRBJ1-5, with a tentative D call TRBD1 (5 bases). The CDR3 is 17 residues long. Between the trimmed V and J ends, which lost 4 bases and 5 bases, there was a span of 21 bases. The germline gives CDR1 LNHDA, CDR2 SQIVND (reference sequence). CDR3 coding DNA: TGTGCCAGTAGTACGACCCTCGGGACTCATCGGGATCAGCCCCAGCATTTT. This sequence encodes CASSTTLGTHRDQPQHF.

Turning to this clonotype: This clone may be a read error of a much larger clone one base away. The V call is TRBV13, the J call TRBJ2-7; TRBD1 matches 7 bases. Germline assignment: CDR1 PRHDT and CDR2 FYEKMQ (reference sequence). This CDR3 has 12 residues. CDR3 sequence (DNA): TGTGCCAGCGGCCTGAGGACAGGTCCTTTAATGGTG. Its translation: CASGLRTGPLMV.

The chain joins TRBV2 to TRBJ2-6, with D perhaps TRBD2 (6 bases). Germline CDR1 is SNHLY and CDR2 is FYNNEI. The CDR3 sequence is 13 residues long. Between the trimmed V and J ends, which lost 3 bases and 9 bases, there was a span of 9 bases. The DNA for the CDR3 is TGTGCCAGCAGTGAGCGGGGCGACAACGTCCTGACTTTC. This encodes CASSERGDNVLTF.

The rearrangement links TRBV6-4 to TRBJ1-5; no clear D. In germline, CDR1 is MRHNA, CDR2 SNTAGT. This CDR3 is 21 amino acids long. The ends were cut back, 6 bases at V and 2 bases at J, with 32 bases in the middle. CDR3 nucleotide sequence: TGTGCCAGCAGAGAAAACTTTCTCCGGGCCTACGGTGGAGGTGGCAATCAGCCCCAGCATTTT. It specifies CASRENFLRAYGGGGNQPQHF.

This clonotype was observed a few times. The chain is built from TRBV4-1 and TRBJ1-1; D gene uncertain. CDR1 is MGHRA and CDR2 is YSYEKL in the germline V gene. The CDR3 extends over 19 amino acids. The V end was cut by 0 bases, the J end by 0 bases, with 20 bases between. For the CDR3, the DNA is TGCGCCAGCAGCCAAGAACAACCTAATCCGGGTGCTTTGAACACTGAAGCTTTCTTT. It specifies CASSQEQPNPGALNTEAFF.

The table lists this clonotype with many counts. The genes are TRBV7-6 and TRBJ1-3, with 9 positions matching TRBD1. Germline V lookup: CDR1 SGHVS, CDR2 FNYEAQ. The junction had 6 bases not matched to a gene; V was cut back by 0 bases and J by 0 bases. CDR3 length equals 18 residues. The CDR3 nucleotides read TGTGCCAGCAGCTTAGCCGCGGGACAGGGTTACTCTGGAAACACCATATATTTT. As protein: CASSLAAGQGYSGNTIYF. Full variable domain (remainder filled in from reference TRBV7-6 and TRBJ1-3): GAGVSQSPRYKVTKRGQDVALRCDPISGHVSLYWYRQALGQGPEFLTYFNYEAQQDKSGLPNDRFSAERPEGSISTLTIQRTEQRDSAMYRCASSLAAGQGYSGNTIYFGEGSWLTVV.

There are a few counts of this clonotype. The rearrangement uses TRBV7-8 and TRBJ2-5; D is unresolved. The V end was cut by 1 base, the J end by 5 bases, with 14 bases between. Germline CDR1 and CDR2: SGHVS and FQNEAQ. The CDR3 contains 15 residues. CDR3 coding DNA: TGTGCCAGCAGCTTAGGTGCGGTTGGGTATGAGACCCAGTACTTC. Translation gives CASSLGAVGYETQYF.

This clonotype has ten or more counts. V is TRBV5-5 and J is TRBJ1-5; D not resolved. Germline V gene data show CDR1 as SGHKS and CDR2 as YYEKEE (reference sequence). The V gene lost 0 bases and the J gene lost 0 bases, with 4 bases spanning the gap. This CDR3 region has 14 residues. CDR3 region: CASSLEVSNQPQHF. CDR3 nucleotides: TGTGCCAGCAGCTTGGAGGTTAGCAATCAGCCCCAGCATTTT.

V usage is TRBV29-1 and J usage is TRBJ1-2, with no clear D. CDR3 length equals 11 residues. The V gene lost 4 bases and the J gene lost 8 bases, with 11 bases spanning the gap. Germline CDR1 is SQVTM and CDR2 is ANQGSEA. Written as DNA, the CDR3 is TGCAGCGTTGGACTGGGAGGCGGCTACACCTTC. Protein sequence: CSVGLGGGYTF.

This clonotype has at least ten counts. CDR3 sequence reads: CASSGSTSGKYEQYF. The CDR3, as DNA: TGTGCCAGCAGCGGGTCGACTAGCGGGAAGTACGAGCAGTACTTC. The chain has TRBV7-8 and TRBJ2-7; 11 bases map to TRBD2. Unmatched junction bases numbered 7, after V lost 5 bases and J lost 4 bases. The CDR3 contains 15 residues. CDR1 is SGHVS and CDR2 is FQNEAQ in the germline V gene.

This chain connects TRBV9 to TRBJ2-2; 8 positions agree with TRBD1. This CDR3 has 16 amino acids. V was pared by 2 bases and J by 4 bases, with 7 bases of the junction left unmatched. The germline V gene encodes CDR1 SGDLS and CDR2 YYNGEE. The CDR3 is CASSVTGAERTGELFF. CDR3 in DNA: TGTGCCAGCAGCGTGACAGGGGCGGAACGCACCGGGGAGCTGTTTTTT.